Presented here are 16 T cell receptor beta chains from one specimen sequenced in a study of shared clonotypes between healthy human individuals. Libraries were prepared by immunoSEQ multiplex PCR; TCRdb keeps only in-frame clonotypes and omits some of them. The table includes about 610,000 clones, 97% detected once. The sample taken for sequencing was naive CD4+ T cells sorted from blood. Sample subset: CD45RA+ positively selected. Every receptor here comes from a woman in her 30s in good health.

V and J are TRBV11-2 and TRBJ2-3, with unresolved D. The CDR3 sequence is 11 residues long. Germline V gives CDR1 SGHAT, CDR2 FQNNGV. Trimming removed 4 bases at V and 3 bases at J, with 2 bases between. DNA of the CDR3: TGTGCCAGCAGCTGGACAGATACGCAGTATTTT. Translation gives CASSWTDTQYF.

The chain is built from TRBV5-1 and TRBJ2-2; unclear D gene. The germline V and J ends were trimmed by 2 bases and 3 bases, with 5 bases remaining between them. The CDR3 has 13 amino acids. Germline values: CDR1 SGHRS, CDR2 YFSETQ. The CDR3 reads CASSLVDTGELFF. Written as DNA, the CDR3 is TGCGCCAGCAGCTTAGTCGACACCGGGGAGCTGTTTTTT.

J is TRBJ1-3 and V is TRBV9; the D is unclear. Germline assignment: CDR1 SGDLS and CDR2 YYNGEE. V shed 0 bases and J shed 3 bases, with 10 bases lying between them. CDR3 size: 15 residues. CDR3 sequence (DNA): TGTGCCAGCAGCGTAGGGCCGGCGGGTGGAAACACCATATATTTT. It translates to CASSVGPAGGNTIYF.

V gene TRBV29-1 combines with J gene TRBJ1-2; possible D gene TRBD1, 6 bases. This CDR3 has 13 amino acids. V lost 7 bases to trimming and J lost 8 bases, with 20 bases between them. CDR1 is SQVTM, CDR2 ANQGSEA, per germline. The CDR3 here is CSAGSGVAGGYTF. The CDR3 DNA reads TGCAGCGCAGGATCAGGGGTAGCGGGAGGCTACACCTTC.

The chain is built from TRBV6-6 and TRBJ1-3; D remains unclear. This CDR3 has 15 amino acids. Trimming stripped 6 bases from V and 7 bases from J, with 19 bases between. Germline V gene sequence: CDR1 MNHNY, CDR2 SVGAGI (reference sequence). CDR3 in DNA: TGTGCCAGCAGCCCTATGTCGGGAGAGTGGAACACCATATATTTT. Protein: CASSPMSGEWNTIYF.

The chain combines TRBV30 with TRBJ2-3; tentative D call: TRBD2 (7 bases). V lost 0 bases and J 1 base, leaving 14 bases between the germline ends. This CDR3 spans 16 amino acids. Germline V CDR1 and CDR2: GTSNPN, SVGIG (reference sequence). CDR3 DNA sequence: TGTGCCTGGAGTGTACTGAGCGGGACACGCACAGATACGCAGTATTTT. This encodes CAWSVLSGTRTDTQYF.

The chain couples TRBV9 to TRBJ2-5; TRBD1 is a possible D gene (5 bases). Trimming removed 4 bases from V and 2 bases from J, with 15 bases in between. There are 15 residues in the CDR3. Per germline, CDR1 SGDLS and CDR2 YYNGEE. CDR3 coding DNA: TGTGCCAGCAGCCTTACTGGGGCGGAACAAGAGACCCAGTACTTC. Protein: CASSLTGAEQETQYF.

J is TRBJ1-2 and V is TRBV27; TRBD1 is a possible D gene (6 bases). V lost 0 bases, J lost 5 bases, and 13 bases lay in between. Germline lookup yields CDR1 MNHEY and CDR2 SMNVEV (reference sequence). The length of the CDR3 is 15 residues. DNA for the CDR3: TGTGCCAGCAGTTTATCCCACAGGGCTGGGTATGGCTACACCTTC. The encoded protein is CASSLSHRAGYGYTF.

J is TRBJ1-1 and V is TRBV28; 10 bases are a match to TRBD1. V trimming: 5 bases; J trimming: 3 bases; junction bases outside the gene matches: 6. Germline CDR1 and CDR2: MDHEN and SYDVKM. The CDR3 runs 15 residues. The CDR3 DNA reads as TGTGCCAGCAGTCCCTCGACAGGGGGCTACACTGAAGCTTTCTTT. It encodes CASSPSTGGYTEAFF.

The rearrangement joins TRBV7-9 to TRBJ2-7; TRBD2 agrees at 13 bases. Germline V gene lookup returns CDR1 SEHNR and CDR2 FQNEAQ (reference sequence). CDR3 length: 17 amino acids. The V and J ends lost 1 base and 3 bases, in that order; junction bases with no gene match: 6. CDR3 residues: CASSLGLAGGAYYEQYF. DNA for the CDR3: TGTGCCAGCAGCTTAGGACTAGCGGGAGGAGCTTACTACGAGCAGTACTTC.

This clone was seen once. The CDR3 protein is CASSGWGLNTEAFF. The CDR3, as DNA: TGTGCCAGCAGCGGGTGGGGTTTGAACACTGAAGCTTTCTTT. This rearrangement joins TRBV7-2 to TRBJ1-1; D is unclear. This CDR3 region has 14 residues. Trimming took off 5 bases at V and 0 bases at J, with 10 bases between the two ends. Per germline, CDR1 SGHTA and CDR2 FQGNSA. The full variable domain, rest sourced from reference TRBV7-2 and TRBJ1-1, is GAGVSQSPSNKVTEKGKDVELRCDPISGHTALYWYRQSLGQGLEFLIYFQGNSAPDKSGLPSDRFSAERTGGSVSTLTIQRTQQEDSAVYLCASSGWGLNTEAFFGQGTRLTVV.

This chain connects TRBV5-8 to TRBJ2-7; 11 bases are a match to TRBD2. The CDR3 is 17 amino acids. Looked up from germline, CDR1 is SGHTS and CDR2 is YDEGEE. Germline trimming cut 4 bases from V and 3 bases from J; bases unmatched to any gene: 12. CDR3 in DNA: TGTGCCAGCAGCCAAACTCATACTAGCGGGAGCTTCTACGAGCAGTACTTC. This encodes CASSQTHTSGSFYEQYF.

This chain uses TRBV6-5 with TRBJ1-1; 8 bases line up with TRBD1. V trimming: 2 bases; J trimming: 0 bases; junction bases outside the gene matches: 2. The CDR3 extends over 15 amino acids. Looked up from germline, CDR1 is MNHEY and CDR2 is SVGAGI. Here the CDR3 reads CASSYHRGMNTEAFF. In DNA, the CDR3 is TGTGCCAGCAGTTACCACAGGGGGATGAACACTGAAGCTTTCTTT.

The genes are TRBV27 and TRBJ1-4, with D uncertain. Germline V gene lookup returns CDR1 MNHEY and CDR2 SMNVEV (reference sequence). The CDR3 contains 14 residues. Between the trimmed V and J ends, which lost 8 bases and 7 bases, there was a span of 17 bases. The CDR3 sequence: CASAKRGIIEKLFF. CDR3 DNA: TGTGCCAGCGCCAAAAGAGGGATAATTGAAAAACTGTTTTTT.

The genes are TRBV4-1 and TRBJ2-7; 11 nucleotides line up with TRBD2. The CDR3 loop spans 20 amino acids. V lost 3 bases to trimming and J lost 2 bases; unmatched junction nucleotides: 18. Germline V lookup: CDR1 MGHRA, CDR2 YSYEKL. The CDR3 protein is CASSQRQGARTSGYTYEQYF. The CDR3 DNA sequence: TGCGCCAGCAGCCAGCGACAGGGTGCAAGGACTAGCGGGTATACCTACGAGCAGTACTTC.

The genes are TRBV4-1 and TRBJ2-1, with TRBD2 matching 10 bases. V trimming: 2 bases; J trimming: 4 bases; junction bases outside the gene matches: 20. The germline gives CDR1 MGHRA, CDR2 YSYEKL. The CDR3 is 21 residues long. The CDR3 here is CASSQPKGGTSGTRKYNEQFF. CDR3 sequence (DNA): TGCGCCAGCAGCCAACCCAAAGGCGGAACTAGCGGGACTCGGAAGTACAATGAGCAGTTCTTC.